Listed below are T cell receptor beta chains from one sample, sequenced in a study of shared clonotypes between healthy human individuals. The method was immunoSEQ multiplex PCR; TCRdb's version includes in-frame clones alone and lacks a portion of them. The sample holds about 470,000 clones; around 79% are singletons and the top ten take approximately 13%. Sequenced: PBMCs. The receptor source for this set is a woman in her thirties or forties in good health. Some clones in this sample may be carry-over from other donors' samples. Both conserved end residues are part of each CDR3. The order of the fields is V gene, clone size, J gene, D gene, CDR3 DNA, CDR3 protein. D genes are given only for firm matches. Size is omitted from some rows. Given values are once, few, many or a class for expanded clones.

>TRBV28|.|TRBJ2-5|TRBD2
TGTGCGACCAGTCCCAGGACTAGCGGACAAGAGACCCAGTACTTC
CATSPRTSGQETQYF
>TRBV11-2|once|TRBJ2-1|TRBD2
TGTGCCAGCAGCCAGAATAGCGGGTATTACAATGAGCAGTTCTTC
CASSQNSGYYNEQFF
>TRBV5-4|.|TRBJ1-2|.
TGTGCCAGCAGCTTGACAGGCTCCTATGGCTACACCTTC
CASSLTGSYGYTF
>TRBV7-3|.|TRBJ2-7|TRBD2
TGTGCCAGCAGCCCCGGGACTACGTCCTACGAGCAGTACTTC
CASSPGTTSYEQYF
>TRBV6-1|.|TRBJ2-5|.
TGTGCCAGCAATGTGGGGCCGGCCGGAGAGACCCAGTACTTC
CASNVGPAGETQYF
>TRBV6-5|.|TRBJ1-3|.
TGTGCCAGCAGCTACAGGGACGGCTCTGGAAACACCATATATTTT
CASSYRDGSGNTIYF
>TRBV4-1|many|TRBJ2-7|TRBD2
TGCGCCAGCAGCCTAATTACCGGGACTACCCTTTCCTACGAGCAGTACTTC
CASSLITGTTLSYEQYF
>TRBV2|.|TRBJ2-7|TRBD2
TGTGCCAGCAGGGGACTAGGCGACGAGCAGTACTTC
CASRGLGDEQYF
>TRBV7-8|.|TRBJ2-7|TRBD1
TGTGCCAGCAGCTCTGGACAGGGGGCTACATACTCCTACGAGCAGTACTTC
CASSSGQGATYSYEQYF
>TRBV18|.|TRBJ1-1|TRBD1
TGTGCCAGCTCCAGGACAGGGAATACTGAAGCTTTCTTT
CASSRTGNTEAFF
>TRBV9|.|TRBJ2-7|TRBD2
TGTGCCAGCAGCGTAGAGGCTAGCGGGACCTACGAGCAGTACTTC
CASSVEASGTYEQYF
>TRBV30|few|TRBJ1-5|.
TGTGCCTGGAGTGAGCGGCAGGGAAAAAGGGATCAGCCCCAGCATTTT
CAWSERQGKRDQPQHF
>TRBV30|few|TRBJ1-5|.
TGTGCCGTCGATCAGGGCCCAGATCAGCCCCAGCATTTT
CAVDQGPDQPQHF
>TRBV5-4|few|TRBJ1-1|.
TGTGCCAGCAGCTTGAGATCCCTTGGAGGTGAAGCTTTCTTT
CASSLRSLGGEAFF
>TRBV10-3|.|TRBJ2-2|.
TGTGCCATCAGTGAGAAAGGGTTTAAGGACACCGGGGAGCTGTTTTTT
CAISEKGFKDTGELFF
>TRBV11-3|few|TRBJ2-1|TRBD2
TGTGCCAGCAGCTTAATAGCGGGACCGCAGTTCTTC
CASSLIAGPQFF
>TRBV27|.|TRBJ2-2|.
TGTGCCAGCAGGAAGAACACCGGGGAGCTGTTTTTT
CASRKNTGELFF
>TRBV16|.|TRBJ1-2|.
TGTGCCAGCAGCCGCTATGAGGTGGGCTATGGCTACACCTTC
CASSRYEVGYGYTF
>TRBV7-6|.|TRBJ1-3|.
TGTGCCAGCAGCCGCGGTGGTGGGACACGCGACTCTGGAAACACCATATATTTT
CASSRGGGTRDSGNTIYF
>TRBV13|.|TRBJ1-3|.
TGTGCCAGCAGCTTAGGCAATCACGCATCTGGAAACACCATATATTTT
CASSLGNHASGNTIYF
>TRBV11-3|.|TRBJ1-1|TRBD1
TGTGCCAGCAGCTCCGAGACAGGGGTAACTGAAGCTTTCTTT
CASSSETGVTEAFF
>TRBV9|once|TRBJ2-3|TRBD1
TGTGCCAGCACACAGGGGGCGCGAGGAGATACGCAGTATTTT
CASTQGARGDTQYF
>TRBV6-5|.|TRBJ1-1|TRBD1
TGTGCCAGCAATCAACCGGGACAGGCCAACGAAGCTTTCTTT
CASNQPGQANEAFF
>TRBV19|.|TRBJ1-1|TRBD1
TGTGCCAGTAGGGAAGCCGGGACAGAGAACACTGAAGCTTTCTTT
CASREAGTENTEAFF
>TRBV28|.|TRBJ2-3|.
TGTGCCAGCAGAACCCACGGGGGTACGCAGTATTTT
CASRTHGGTQYF
>TRBV4-1|few|TRBJ2-7|TRBD2
TGCGCCAGCAGTCCCGGCGGGAGGTCTGACTACGAGCAGTACTTC
CASSPGGRSDYEQYF
>TRBV7-2|.|TRBJ2-5|.
TGTGCCAGCAGACGGGATTGGGGGACACCAGAGACCCAGTACTTC
CASRRDWGTPETQYF
>TRBV5-1|.|TRBJ2-1|TRBD2
TGCGCCAGCAGCTTGGGGCTAGCGGGCTACAATGAGCAGTTCTTC
CASSLGLAGYNEQFF
>TRBV7-9|few|TRBJ2-7|.
TGTGCCAGCAGCTTATCGGGAGTTATCGAGCAGTACTTC
CASSLSGVIEQYF
>TRBV4-1|.|TRBJ2-7|.
TGCGCCAGCAGCCAAGGGGGGGCAGGGGACGGGGCCTACGAGCAGTACTTC
CASSQGGAGDGAYEQYF
>TRBV5-1|.|TRBJ2-2|TRBD2
TGCGCCAGCAGCTTAAGTACTAGCGGCAACACCGGGGAGCTGTTTTTT
CASSLSTSGNTGELFF
>TRBV7-6|.|TRBJ1-5|.
TGTGCCAGCAGCTTAGAGGAGAAAAGCAATCAGCCCCAGCATTTT
CASSLEEKSNQPQHF
>TRBV19|once|TRBJ1-2|.
TGTGCCAGTAGTATACAGGGGATCTATGGCTACACCTTC
CASSIQGIYGYTF
>TRBV11-2|.|TRBJ1-1|TRBD1
TGTGCCAGCAGTACAGGGGGCACTGAAGCTTTCTTT
CASSTGGTEAFF
>TRBV29-1|.|TRBJ2-5|.
TGCAGCGTTGAGTTGCTAGCCCTCCAAGAGACCCAGTACTTC
CSVELLALQETQYF
>TRBV18|.|TRBJ1-1|.
TGTGCCAGCTCACCGCCAGGGGCCACTGAAGCTTTCTTT
CASSPPGATEAFF
>TRBV5-4|.|TRBJ2-1|TRBD2
TGTGCCAGCAGCCCTTCTAGCGGTTCCTACAATGAGCAGTTCTTC
CASSPSSGSYNEQFF
>TRBV5-6|.|TRBJ2-1|.
TGTGCCAGCAGCCCTGTCCGGTCCTACAATGAGCAGTTCTTC
CASSPVRSYNEQFF
>TRBV19|.|TRBJ1-5|.
TGTGCCAGTAGCCCGGAGGGGGGTCAGCCCCAGCATTTT
CASSPEGGQPQHF
>TRBV6-6|few|TRBJ1-1|.
TGTGCCAGCAGTAATCAGATGGGGTACACAGAACAAGAAGCTTTCTTT
CASSNQMGYTEQEAFF
>TRBV6-6|.|TRBJ2-7|TRBD1
TGTGCCAGCAGTAGGACAGGGTCCTACGAGCAGTACTTC
CASSRTGSYEQYF
>TRBV6-6|few|TRBJ2-5|TRBD1
TGTGCCACCGCGACAGGGGGCGGAGGGACCCAGTACTTC
CATATGGGGTQYF
>TRBV30|.|TRBJ2-2|.
TGTGCCACCAAACGGGGCTCGAACACCGGGGAGCTGTTTTTT
CATKRGSNTGELFF
>TRBV7-9|.|TRBJ2-3|TRBD1
TGTGCCAGCAGCTTAAGGTTGGACAGGAGCACAGATACGCAGTATTTT
CASSLRLDRSTDTQYF
>TRBV4-3|.|TRBJ1-1|.
TGCGCCAGCAGCCAAGTGGGGTGGCGGGCGTTGAACACTGAAGCTTTCTTT
CASSQVGWRALNTEAFF
>TRBV28|.|TRBJ1-3|.
TGTGCCAGCAGTGAAGGCCAGAGAAACACCATATATTTT
CASSEGQRNTIYF
>TRBV7-9|.|TRBJ2-7|.
TGTGCCAGCAGCTTAGGGGACACTACCTACGAGCAGTACTTC
CASSLGDTTYEQYF
>TRBV5-5|.|TRBJ2-5|.
TGTGCCAGCAGCTTGGACCCCAACGTGGGACAAGAGACCCAGTACTTC
CASSLDPNVGQETQYF
>TRBV6-5|.|TRBJ1-5|TRBD1
TGTGCCAGCAGTACCCGACAGGGAGGAAATCAGCCCCAGCATTTT
CASSTRQGGNQPQHF